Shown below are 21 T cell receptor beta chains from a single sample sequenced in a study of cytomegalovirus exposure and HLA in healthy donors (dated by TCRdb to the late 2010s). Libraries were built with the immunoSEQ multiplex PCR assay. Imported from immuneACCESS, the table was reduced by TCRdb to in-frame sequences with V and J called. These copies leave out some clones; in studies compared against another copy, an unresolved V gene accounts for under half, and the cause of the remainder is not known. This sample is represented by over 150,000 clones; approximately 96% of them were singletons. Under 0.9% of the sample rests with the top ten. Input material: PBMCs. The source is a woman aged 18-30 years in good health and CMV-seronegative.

The CDR3 is CASSITSLTNTGELFF. CDR3 nucleotide sequence: TGTGCCAGCAGCATAACTAGCCTGACAAACACCGGGGAGCTGTTTTTT. This chain links TRBV5-7 with TRBJ2-2; D is possibly TRBD2 (6 bases). TRBV5-7 is given ORF status, its function remaining uncertain. The CDR3 is 16 residues long. Trimming cost V 4 bases and J 2 bases, with 15 bases left between them.

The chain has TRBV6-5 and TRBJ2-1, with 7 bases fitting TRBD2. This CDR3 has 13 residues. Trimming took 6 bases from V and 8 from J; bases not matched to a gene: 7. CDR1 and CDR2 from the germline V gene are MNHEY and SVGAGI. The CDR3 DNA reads TGTGCCAGCAGCCTAAGCGGGAATGATGAGCAGTTCTTC. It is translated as CASSLSGNDEQFF.

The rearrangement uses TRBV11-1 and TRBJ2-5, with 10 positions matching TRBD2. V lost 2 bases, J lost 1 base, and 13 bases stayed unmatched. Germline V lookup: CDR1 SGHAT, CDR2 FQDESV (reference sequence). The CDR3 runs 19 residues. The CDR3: CASSLSRGLAETSQETQYF. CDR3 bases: TGTGCCAGCAGCTTAAGTCGCGGACTAGCGGAGACCTCCCAAGAGACCCAGTACTTC. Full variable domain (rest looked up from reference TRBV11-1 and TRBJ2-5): EAEVAQSPRYKITEKSQAVAFWCDPISGHATLYWYRQILGQGPELLVQFQDESVVDDSQLPKDRFSAERLKGVDSTLKIQPAELGDSAMYLCASSLSRGLAETSQETQYFGPGTRLLVL.

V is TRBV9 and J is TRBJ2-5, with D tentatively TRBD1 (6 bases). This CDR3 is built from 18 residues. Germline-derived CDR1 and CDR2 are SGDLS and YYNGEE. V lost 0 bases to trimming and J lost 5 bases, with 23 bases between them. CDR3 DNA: TGTGCCAGCAGCGTAGATACCGGGACCCAGGGGTTTTTGGAGACCCAGTACTTC. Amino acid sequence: CASSVDTGTQGFLETQYF. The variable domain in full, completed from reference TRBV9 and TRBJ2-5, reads DSGVTQTPKHLITATGQRVTLRCSPRSGDLSVYWYQQSLDQGLQFLIQYYNGEERAKGNILERFSAQQFPDLHSELNLSSLELGDSALYFCASSVDTGTQGFLETQYFGPGTRLLVL.

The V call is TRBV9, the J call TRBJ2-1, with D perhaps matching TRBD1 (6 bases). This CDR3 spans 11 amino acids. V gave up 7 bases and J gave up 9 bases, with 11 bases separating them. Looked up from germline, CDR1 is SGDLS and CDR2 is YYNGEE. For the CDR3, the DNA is TGTGCCAGCCAGGGGCTGGGTGAGCAGTTCTTC. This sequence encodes CASQGLGEQFF.

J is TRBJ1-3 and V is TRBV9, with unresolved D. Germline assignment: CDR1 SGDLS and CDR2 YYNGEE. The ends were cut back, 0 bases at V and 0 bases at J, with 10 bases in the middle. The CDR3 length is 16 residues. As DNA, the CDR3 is TGTGCCAGCAGCGTAGATCCGGCAGGCTCTGGAAACACCATATATTTT. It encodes CASSVDPAGSGNTIYF.

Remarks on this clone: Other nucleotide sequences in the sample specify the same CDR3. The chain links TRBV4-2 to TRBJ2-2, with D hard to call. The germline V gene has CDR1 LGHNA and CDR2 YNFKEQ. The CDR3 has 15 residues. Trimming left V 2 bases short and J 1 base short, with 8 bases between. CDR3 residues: CASSQLYRNTGELFF. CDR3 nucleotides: TGTGCCAGCAGCCAATTATACAGGAACACCGGGGAGCTGTTTTTT.

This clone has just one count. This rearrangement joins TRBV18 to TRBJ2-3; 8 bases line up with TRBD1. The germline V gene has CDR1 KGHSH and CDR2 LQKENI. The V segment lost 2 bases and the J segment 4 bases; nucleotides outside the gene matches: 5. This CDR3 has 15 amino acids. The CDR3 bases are TGTGCCAGCTCACCAGCAGGGGGCCTCGCAGATACGCAGTATTTT. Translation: CASSPAGGLADTQYF.

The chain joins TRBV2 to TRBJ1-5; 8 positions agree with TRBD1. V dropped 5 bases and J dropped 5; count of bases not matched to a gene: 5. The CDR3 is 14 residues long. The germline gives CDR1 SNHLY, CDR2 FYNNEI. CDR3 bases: TGTGCCAGCAGTTTCGGACAGGGCGATCAGCCCCAGCATTTT. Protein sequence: CASSFGQGDQPQHF.

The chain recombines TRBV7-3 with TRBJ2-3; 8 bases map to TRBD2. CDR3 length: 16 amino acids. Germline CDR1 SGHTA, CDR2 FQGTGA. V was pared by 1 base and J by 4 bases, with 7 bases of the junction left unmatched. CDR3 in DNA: TGTGCCAGCAGCTTAAGCGCCGGCGGGGGGCCAGATACGCAGTATTTT. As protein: CASSLSAGGGPDTQYF.

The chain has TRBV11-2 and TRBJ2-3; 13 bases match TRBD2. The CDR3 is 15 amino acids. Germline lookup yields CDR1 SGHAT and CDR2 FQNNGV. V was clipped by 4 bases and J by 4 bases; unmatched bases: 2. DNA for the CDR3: TGTGCCAGCAGCTACGGACTAGCGGGGGCAGATACGCAGTATTTT. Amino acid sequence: CASSYGLAGADTQYF.

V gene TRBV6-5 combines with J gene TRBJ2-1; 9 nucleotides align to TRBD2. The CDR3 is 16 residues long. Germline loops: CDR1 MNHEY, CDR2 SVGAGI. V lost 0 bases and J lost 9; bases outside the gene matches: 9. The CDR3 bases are TGTGCCAGCAGTTACTCGTGGCGGGGGGGCGCGGTTGAGCAGTTCTTC. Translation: CASSYSWRGGAVEQFF.

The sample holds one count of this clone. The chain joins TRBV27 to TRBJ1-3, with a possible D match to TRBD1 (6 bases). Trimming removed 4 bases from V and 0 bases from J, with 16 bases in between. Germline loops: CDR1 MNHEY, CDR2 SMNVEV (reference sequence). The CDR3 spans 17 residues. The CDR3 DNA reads TGTGCCAGCAGTTCTCGGACAGTCGGTAACTCTGGAAACACCATATATTTT. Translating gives CASSSRTVGNSGNTIYF.

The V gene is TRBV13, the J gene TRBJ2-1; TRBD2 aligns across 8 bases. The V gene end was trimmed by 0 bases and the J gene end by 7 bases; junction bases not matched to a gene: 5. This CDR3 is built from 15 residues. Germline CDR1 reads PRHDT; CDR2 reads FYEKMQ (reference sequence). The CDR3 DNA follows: TGTGCCAGCAGCTTAGGTAGCGGGGTTGGAAATGAGCAGTTCTTC. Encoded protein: CASSLGSGVGNEQFF.

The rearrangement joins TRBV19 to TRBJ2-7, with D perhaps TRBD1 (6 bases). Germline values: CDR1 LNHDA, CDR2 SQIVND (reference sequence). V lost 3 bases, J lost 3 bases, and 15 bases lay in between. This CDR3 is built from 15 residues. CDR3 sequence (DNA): TGTGCCAGTAGTATCGGGGACATGGAGTTCTACGAGCAGTACTTC. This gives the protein CASSIGDMEFYEQYF.

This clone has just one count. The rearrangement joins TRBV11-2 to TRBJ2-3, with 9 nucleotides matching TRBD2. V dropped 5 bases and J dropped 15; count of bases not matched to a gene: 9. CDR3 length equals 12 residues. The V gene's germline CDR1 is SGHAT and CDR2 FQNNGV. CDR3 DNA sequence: TGTGCCAGCAGCACGCGGGGGGGCCCTCGTTATTTT. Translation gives CASSTRGGPRYF. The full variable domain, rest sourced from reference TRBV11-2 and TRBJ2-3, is EAGVAQSPRYKIIEKRQSVAFWCNPISGHATLYWYQQILGQGPKLLIQFQNNGVVDDSQLPKDRFSAERLKGVDSTLKIQPAKLEDSAVYLCASSTRGGPRYFGPGTRLTVL.

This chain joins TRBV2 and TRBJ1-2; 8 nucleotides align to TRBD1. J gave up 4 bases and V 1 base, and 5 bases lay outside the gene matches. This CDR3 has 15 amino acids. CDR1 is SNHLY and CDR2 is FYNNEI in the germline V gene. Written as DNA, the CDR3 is TGTGCCAGCAGTGAAGGGGCAGGGGGCCTCTATGGCTACACCTTC. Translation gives CASSEGAGGLYGYTF.

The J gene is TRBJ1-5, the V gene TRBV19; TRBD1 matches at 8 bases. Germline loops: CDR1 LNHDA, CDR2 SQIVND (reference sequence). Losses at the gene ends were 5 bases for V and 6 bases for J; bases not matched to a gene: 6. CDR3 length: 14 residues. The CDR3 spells CASSARGPVQPQHF. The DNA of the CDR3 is TGTGCCAGTAGTGCCAGGGGGCCTGTTCAGCCCCAGCATTTT. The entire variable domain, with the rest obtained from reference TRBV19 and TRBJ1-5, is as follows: DGGITQSPKYLFRKEGQNVTLSCEQNLNHDAMYWYRQDPGQGLRLIYYSQIVNDFQKGDIAEGYSVSREKKESFPLTVTSAQKNPTAFYLCASSARGPVQPQHFGDGTRLSIL.

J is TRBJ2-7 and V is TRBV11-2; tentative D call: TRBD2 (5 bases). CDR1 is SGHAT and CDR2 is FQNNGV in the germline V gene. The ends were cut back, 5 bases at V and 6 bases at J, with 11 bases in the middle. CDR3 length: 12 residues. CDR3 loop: CASSPPGFEQYF. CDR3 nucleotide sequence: TGTGCCAGCAGCCCCCCGGGATTCGAGCAGTACTTC.

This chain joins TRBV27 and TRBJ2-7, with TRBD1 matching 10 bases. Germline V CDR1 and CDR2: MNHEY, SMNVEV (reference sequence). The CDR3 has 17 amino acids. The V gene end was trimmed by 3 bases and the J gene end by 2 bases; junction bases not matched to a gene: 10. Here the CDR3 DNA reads TGTGCCAGCAGTTTTTCCGTTGGGACAGGGGACGCCTACGAGCAGTACTTC. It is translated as CASSFSVGTGDAYEQYF.

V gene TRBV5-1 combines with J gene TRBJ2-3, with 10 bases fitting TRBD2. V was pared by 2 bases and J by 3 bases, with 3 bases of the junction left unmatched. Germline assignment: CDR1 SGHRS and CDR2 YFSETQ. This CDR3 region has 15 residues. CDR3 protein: CASSFTSGATDTQYF. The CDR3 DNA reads TGCGCCAGCAGCTTCACTAGCGGGGCGACAGATACGCAGTATTTT. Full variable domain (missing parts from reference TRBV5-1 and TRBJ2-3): KAGVTQTPRYLIKTRGQQVTLSCSPISGHRSVSWYQQTPGQGLQFLFEYFSETQRNKGNFPGRFSGRQFSNSRSEMNVSTLELGDSALYLCASSFTSGATDTQYFGPGTRLTVL.